Following are 18 T cell receptor beta chains from one sample sequenced in a study of cytomegalovirus exposure and HLA in healthy donors. The PCR contained 60 Vbeta and 13 Jbeta primers. The table came from immunoSEQ multiplex PCR; TCRdb's copy has only in-frame clones and leaves some out. The data hold about 180,000 clones, with 75% to 80% observed a single time. Specimen: PBMCs. The source of these receptors is a man between 40 and 49 years old in good health and CMV-seropositive.

This clone was picked up one time. The chain employs TRBV11-2 and TRBJ1-2; a possible D gene is TRBD1 (5 bases). The V and J ends lost 2 bases and 4 bases respectively, with 14 bases between them. The CDR3 totals 15 residues. The V gene's germline CDR1 is SGHAT and CDR2 FQNNGV. In nucleotides, the CDR3 is TGTGCCAGCAGCTTACAGCAGGGAAAGGCCTATGGCTACACCTTC. Translated, it gives CASSLQQGKAYGYTF.

This chain connects TRBV19 to TRBJ1-5; D may be TRBD1 (6 bases). The germline gives CDR1 LNHDA, CDR2 SQIVND (reference sequence). This CDR3 is built from 16 residues. V was shortened by 7 bases and J by 0 bases, with 16 bases between the two germline ends. The CDR3 sequence: CASKGGPGVSNQPQHF. CDR3 nucleotides: TGTGCCAGTAAAGGGGGACCAGGGGTTAGCAATCAGCCCCAGCATTTT.

The rearrangement uses TRBV27 and TRBJ2-7, with TRBD2 identical over 8 bases. With V trimmed by 7 bases and J by 2 bases, 7 bases remained unmatched. From germline, CDR1 is MNHEY and CDR2 SMNVEV (reference sequence). The CDR3 loop spans 14 amino acids. In nucleotides, the CDR3 is TGTGCCAGCAAGGAGGCGGGAGGAGCCTACGAGCAGTACTTC. Residues: CASKEAGGAYEQYF.

The chain links TRBV20-1 to TRBJ1-1; D perhaps matches TRBD1 (5 bases). The CDR3 sequence is 11 residues long. Germline V gives CDR1 DFQATT, CDR2 SNEGSKA (reference sequence). V was cut by 6 bases and J by 10 bases, with 15 bases left in between. CDR3 sequence (DNA): TGCAGTGCACGGCGGGGCTATGGAGCTTTCTTT. This translates into CSARRGYGAFF.

This chain uses TRBV6-5 with TRBJ2-1; 8 positions agree with TRBD2. Trimming took 2 bases from V and 3 from J; bases not matched to a gene: 3. This CDR3 contains 15 residues. CDR1 is MNHEY and CDR2 is SVGAGI in the germline V gene. As DNA, the CDR3 is TGTGCCAGCAGTTACACCGGGGGGGTCTACAATGAGCAGTTCTTC. This gives the protein CASSYTGGVYNEQFF.

The V call is TRBV11-1, the J call TRBJ1-2, with TRBD1 matching over 8 bases. Looked up from germline, CDR1 is SGHAT and CDR2 is FQDESV (reference sequence). The CDR3 has 13 amino acids. The junction had 4 bases not matched to a gene; V was cut back by 3 bases and J by 7 bases. The CDR3 loop reads CASSFRTGSGYTF. The CDR3 DNA reads TGTGCCAGCAGCTTTCGGACAGGGAGTGGCTACACCTTC.

In regard to this clone: At one of its ends the junction is not consistent with the germline gene, which may arise from a read error. The chain has TRBV7-9 and TRBJ1-2; TRBD1 matches at 9 bases. This CDR3 has 14 amino acids. Germline V gene sequence: CDR1 SEHNR, CDR2 FQNEAQ (reference sequence). The CDR3 loop is CSSSPGQGNYGYTF. In DNA form, the CDR3 reads TGTTCCAGCAGCCCAGGACAGGGGAACTATGGCTACACCTTC.

The rearrangement joins TRBV18 to TRBJ1-3, with D unclear. The CDR3 runs 16 residues. V was cut by 3 bases and J by 3 bases, with 15 bases left in between. The V gene's germline CDR1 is KGHSH and CDR2 LQKENI. CDR3: CASSPRGSPGGNTIYF. CDR3 DNA sequence: TGTGCCAGCTCACCGAGAGGAAGTCCCGGTGGAAACACCATATATTTT.

The chain carries TRBV27 and TRBJ1-1; 8 bases are a match to TRBD1. The CDR3 has 13 residues. Germline V CDR1 and CDR2: MNHEY, SMNVEV (reference sequence). With V trimmed by 5 bases and J by 9 bases, 8 bases remained unmatched. The CDR3 region is CASSSRQGIKAFF. Written as DNA, the CDR3 is TGTGCCAGCAGTAGCAGACAGGGGATAAAAGCTTTCTTT.

This clone appeared a single time. V is TRBV27 and J is TRBJ1-6, with D maybe TRBD1 (6 bases). V dropped 7 bases and J dropped 4 bases, with 11 bases sitting between them. From germline, CDR1 is MNHEY and CDR2 SMNVEV (reference sequence). The CDR3 consists of 14 residues. The CDR3 is CASTNREYNSPLHF. Here the CDR3 DNA reads TGTGCCAGCACCAACAGGGAATATAATTCACCCCTCCACTTT.

The J gene is TRBJ1-4, the V gene TRBV9, with 10 nucleotides matching TRBD1. V dropped 3 bases and J dropped 8; count of bases not matched to a gene: 4. CDR3 size: 14 residues. Germline loops: CDR1 SGDLS, CDR2 YYNGEE. The CDR3 DNA reads TGTGCCAGCAGCGGACAGGGGGCGAGGGAAAAACTGTTTTTT. This sequence encodes CASSGQGAREKLFF.

The rearrangement uses TRBV11-2 and TRBJ2-5, with D perhaps matching TRBD1 (6 bases). Per the germline V gene, CDR1 is SGHAT and CDR2 is FQNNGV. V was pared by 0 bases and J by 3 bases, with 8 bases between. The CDR3 contains 14 residues. CDR3 residues: CASSLDRTEETQYF. The CDR3 region has the DNA TGTGCCAGCAGCTTAGATCGGACAGAAGAGACCCAGTACTTC.

This clone appeared a single time. The V call is TRBV6-7, the J call TRBJ2-3, with D perhaps matching TRBD2 (6 bases). TRBV6-7 is an ORF; its function is uncertain. The CDR3 contains 14 residues. V was clipped by 6 bases and J by 4 bases, with 14 bases between them. CDR3: CASRARLDSDTQYF. The CDR3 bases are TGTGCCAGCAGGGCGAGACTAGATTCAGATACGCAGTATTTT.

This chain connects TRBV11-2 to TRBJ2-1; 7 bases align to TRBD2. The CDR3 extends over 16 amino acids. Germline values: CDR1 SGHAT, CDR2 FQNNGV. V trimming: 5 bases; J trimming: 0 bases; junction bases outside the gene matches: 7. The CDR3: CASSRRGDYSYNEQFF. The DNA for the CDR3 is TGTGCCAGCAGCCGCCGGGGGGACTACTCCTACAATGAGCAGTTCTTC.

The V call is TRBV15, the J call TRBJ2-4, with 10 bases fitting TRBD2. Germline V gene data show CDR1 as LNHNV and CDR2 as YYDKDF (reference sequence). The CDR3 is 18 residues long. The ends lost 5 bases at V and 0 bases at J; junction bases unmatched: 10. CDR3 nucleotide sequence: TGTGCCACCAGCCGCATACTAGCGGGGAACTTAGCCAAAAACATTCAGTACTTC. It encodes CATSRILAGNLAKNIQYF.

V gene TRBV6-6 combines with J gene TRBJ1-1; 7 nucleotides line up with TRBD1. This CDR3 spans 14 amino acids. The ends lost 7 bases at V and 5 bases at J; junction bases unmatched: 10. Germline CDR1 reads MNHNY; CDR2 reads SVGAGI (reference sequence). The CDR3 reads CASTKPGGQTEAFF. CDR3 bases: TGTGCCAGCACCAAACCAGGGGGTCAAACTGAAGCTTTCTTT.

Only a few counts were recorded for this clone. DNA for the CDR3: TGTGCCAGCAGTTACACAGGGGTTAGCACAGATACGCAGTATTTT. Translated, it gives CASSYTGVSTDTQYF. The rearrangement joins TRBV27 to TRBJ2-3; 7 nucleotides match TRBD1. CDR1 and CDR2 from the germline V gene are MNHEY and SMNVEV (reference sequence). The CDR3 is 15 residues long. With 4 bases clipped from V and 0 bases from J, the junction kept 4 bases outside the gene matches.

The rearrangement joins TRBV7-2 to TRBJ2-1; TRBD2 might be the D (6 bases). Germline-derived CDR1 and CDR2 are SGHTA and FQGNSA. This CDR3 contains 14 residues. Between the trimmed V and J ends, which lost 5 bases and 9 bases, there was a span of 17 bases. Here the CDR3 reads CASSPGTGRGEQFF. In nucleotides, the CDR3 is TGTGCCAGCAGCCCAGGGACTGGGAGAGGTGAGCAGTTCTTC.